This T cell receptor (beta chain) was captured in a study of T cells in Graves' hyperthyroidism and ophthalmopathy. Study-level findings and limits: Most thyroid clonotypes expanded above 0.001 appeared in blood too.

Unmatched junction bases numbered 2, after V lost 1 base and J lost 2 bases. The CDR3 covers 15 residues. Germline V gene lookup returns CDR1 LGHNA and CDR2 YSLEER. This clonotype was seen a few times. The target antigen is unknown. TCR beta CDR3 regions were amplified from RNA transcripts. When the TCR CDR3 underwent first-round RT-PCR, the HTBI primer set was used. One entry per CDR3 protein results from TCRdb running MiXCR on the multiplex PCR reads. The table includes approximately 510,000 distinct CDR3 sequences, 20% to 25% detected once. The genes are TRBV4-3 and TRBJ2-5; 9 bases are a match to TRBD1. Sequencing input: blood. The origin of this receptor is a man between 18 and 35 years old with Graves' hyperthyroidism. In DNA, the CDR3 is TGCGCCAGCAGCCAAGGGACAGGGGAACAAGAGACCCAGTACTTC. Protein sequence: CASSQGTGEQETQYF.